Only a few counts were recorded for the clone carrying this TCR beta chain. Generated by immunoSEQ multiplex PCR, the TCRdb table keeps only in-frame clones and is missing some. The sample yields under 150,000 clones, roughly 79% seen once. The V and J ends lost 1 base and 4 bases respectively, with 8 bases between them. There are 14 residues in the CDR3. Germline V CDR1 and CDR2: SGHDN, FVKESK. The record originates from a study of blood T cell repertoires in COVID-19. Sequencing was done on a sample of peripheral blood. V is TRBV14 and J is TRBJ2-1; D gene ambiguous. This sequence originates from a man between 70 and 80 years old with active or convalescent COVID-19. The CDR3 region has the DNA TGTGCCAGCAGCCAAGCACTAAGTTACAATGAGCAGTTCTTC. It is translated as CASSQALSYNEQFF.